Listed below are T cell receptor beta chains from one sample, sequenced in a study of cytomegalovirus exposure and HLA in healthy donors. Some clones are missing from TCRdb's copy, which holds only in-frame ones; the method was immunoSEQ multiplex PCR. In the table there are more than 150,000 clones, about 80% of which are singletons. Sequencing was performed on PBMCs. The receptor set was obtained from a woman aged 50 to 60 in good health and CMV-seropositive. The CDR3 runs from the conserved cysteine through the conserved F or W. D genes are given only for firm matches.

d_call j_call v_call cdr3_nt cdr3_aa
TRBD1 TRBJ2-7 TRBV27 TGTGCCAGCAGTTTATCGATCGGGACAGCTCATTACGAGCAGTACTTC CASSLSIGTAHYEQYF
TRBD2 TRBJ2-3 TRBV7-2 TGTGCCAGCAGCACCGGGACTAAATTTGATACGCAGTATTTT CASSTGTKFDTQYF
NA TRBJ2-3 TRBV6-6 TGTGCCAGCAGACTAGGAACAGATACGCAGTATTTT CASRLGTDTQYF
NA TRBJ2-7 TRBV7-2 TGTGCCAGCAGCTTAGGGGGGAGGGAGCAGTACTTC CASSLGGREQYF
TRBD1 TRBJ1-1 TRBV7-2 TGTGCCAGCAGCCGACGCGCAGGGGGCATGAACACTGAAGCTTTCTTT CASSRRAGGMNTEAFF
TRBD2 TRBJ2-1 TRBV5-1 TGCGCCAGCAGCTTGGGAGCGGGGGGGTACAATGAGCAGTTCTTC CASSLGAGGYNEQFF
TRBD2 TRBJ2-7 TRBV18 TGTGCCAGCTCACTCAGCGGGGGGCGGAACGAGCAGTACTTC CASSLSGGRNEQYF
NA TRBJ2-7 TRBV15 TGTGCCACCAGGTCGTGGAGCGAAGGCTACGAGCAGTACTTC CATRSWSEGYEQYF
TRBD1 TRBJ1-2 TRBV7-2 TGTGCCAGCAGCTTAGTGGCTGGACAGGGTAACTATGGCTACACCTTC CASSLVAGQGNYGYTF
NA TRBJ2-3 TRBV9 TGTGCCAGCAGCGTATATCCAGATACGCAGTATTTT CASSVYPDTQYF
TRBD1 TRBJ1-2 TRBV7-2 TGTGCCAGCAGCCCGCAGGGACAGACAAGGGGGTATGGCTACACCTTC CASSPQGQTRGYGYTF
TRBD2 TRBJ2-5 TRBV7-2 TGTGCCAGCAGCTTAGAACTAGCGGGAGGGCCCGGGGAGACCCAGTACTTC CASSLELAGGPGETQYF
TRBD1 TRBJ1-1 TRBV7-9 TGTGCCAGCAGCTGGACAGGGGGCGATACTGAAGCTTTCTTT CASSWTGGDTEAFF
NA TRBJ1-3 TRBV9 TGTGCCAGCAGCGTAGCTATCTCTCCTCGATCTGGAAACACCATATATTTT CASSVAISPRSGNTIYF
NA TRBJ2-7 TRBV27 TGTGCCAGCCGAGGGTGGAACGAGCAGTACTTC CASRGWNEQYF
NA TRBJ2-5 TRBV9 TGTGCCAGCAGCGTAGACAGGGCTCAAGAGACCCAGTACTTC CASSVDRAQETQYF